A selection of T cell receptor beta chains follows, all from one sample in a study of cytomegalovirus exposure and HLA in healthy donors. Profiling relied on immunoSEQ multiplex PCR, and the TCRdb table lists in-frame clones only, not all of them. In the table there are about 250,000 clones, roughly 70% of which are singletons. The source material was PBMCs. The receptors come from a female donor in good health and CMV-seronegative. The CDR3 runs from the conserved cysteine through the conserved F or W.

j_call | v_call | cdr3_aa
TRBJ2-6 | TRBV15 | CATSRDQRSGANVLTF
TRBJ1-2 | TRBV11-2 | CASSPDRGRVGYTF
TRBJ2-1 | TRBV27 | CASSVPGLAYEQFF
TRBJ1-1 | TRBV7-9 | CASSPGQNTEAFF
TRBJ1-2 | TRBV6-1 | CASSENPEGGLNYGYTF
TRBJ1-1 | TRBV7-9 | CASSLQGAVEAFF
TRBJ1-2 | TRBV5-4 | CASSQDRGRDRYTF
TRBJ1-4 | TRBV25-1 | CASSSGTVATNEKLFF
TRBJ1-2 | TRBV7-9 | CSSSSGQSNYGYTF
NA | TRBV5-6 | CASSGGAGTSGYEQYF
TRBJ2-1 | TRBV14 | CASRSSLAVKEQFF
TRBJ1-1 | TRBV4-1 | CASSFEQNTEAFF
TRBJ2-1 | TRBV5-1 | CASSPLADYNEQFF
TRBJ2-3 | TRBV4-1 | CASSQDRAREGPDTQYF
TRBJ2-7 | TRBV27 | CASRGGRDRVYEQYF
TRBJ1-2 | TRBV28 | CASSSLGDSNYGYTF
TRBJ2-7 | TRBV18 | CASSPRDSPYEQYF
TRBJ1-4 | TRBV30 | CAWSVIRDHEKLFF
TRBJ2-5 | TRBV2 | CASTQQETQYF
TRBJ1-2 | TRBV5-6 | CASSRWTGGLGYTF
TRBJ2-7 | TRBV7-8 | CASSLGLAGAGYEQYF
TRBJ2-3 | TRBV2 | CASTFRASTDTQYF
TRBJ2-7 | TRBV11-2 | CASSSGSSRVAYEQYF
TRBJ1-1 | TRBV6-6 | CASSSGTANTEAFF
TRBJ2-7 | TRBV1 | CTSSHPEQGLNDEQYF
TRBJ2-1 | TRBV7-6 | CASSPLAGELGQFF
TRBJ2-7 | TRBV5-1 | CASSLGTGFGVYEQYF
TRBJ2-7 | TRBV11-2 | CASSLVGWTSGRSYEQYF
TRBJ2-7 | TRBV18 | CASSPTGDEQYF
TRBJ2-3 | TRBV21-1 | CASSKEGGREREVMYTQYF
TRBJ1-1 | TRBV25-1 | CASSGTASTPTEAFF
TRBJ1-2 | TRBV13 | CASSWYVDRANYGYTF
TRBJ1-4 | TRBV7-8 | CASSLATSRGNEKLFF
TRBJ2-7 | TRBV11-2 | CASRSSGKSSYEQYF
TRBJ1-1 | TRBV5-5 | CASSLVRGGTEAFF
TRBJ1-2 | TRBV30 | CAWLRDSRGYTF
TRBJ2-1 | TRBV5-1 | CASSLDSLNEQFF
TRBJ2-2 | TRBV6-6 | CASSPPGAGAIGELFF
TRBJ2-1 | TRBV5-1 | CASSLYRGEKSYNEQFF
TRBJ2-1 | TRBV27 | CASSTDRINEQFF
TRBJ1-2 | TRBV10-2 | CASSDLQVVRSYGYTF
NA | TRBV25-1 | CASRHRGSYEQYF
TRBJ2-3 | TRBV2 | CASSEAAPAGTDTQYF
TRBJ2-7 | TRBV10-2 | CASSELAGPREQYF
TRBJ1-3 | TRBV6-1 | CASSVSDRVWDTIYF
TRBJ1-5 | TRBV19 | CASSVQNQPQHF
TRBJ2-2 | TRBV11-2 | CASSLDHGGKNTGELFF
TRBJ2-7 | TRBV6-5 | CASSYGLAGVYEQYF
TRBJ2-7 | TRBV5-1 | CASSFEPGTGTYEQYF
TRBJ2-2 | TRBV7-9 | CASSLAQGHTGELFF
TRBJ1-1 | TRBV6-5 | CASSYDRKNTEAFF
TRBJ2-2 | TRBV9 | CASSPPWVTGNTGELFF
TRBJ2-3 | TRBV5-1 | CATRTSGNTDTQYF
TRBJ2-5 | TRBV4-1 | CASSQDQGRETQYF
TRBJ1-5 | TRBV6-1 | CASSELRGGNQPQHF
TRBJ2-3 | TRBV7-9 | CSSSFRTDTQYF
TRBJ2-1 | TRBV19 | CASISGTRGNEQFF
TRBJ1-3 | TRBV18 | CASSPNQGGSGNTIYF
TRBJ2-7 | TRBV15 | CATSRASLAGQYF
TRBJ2-7 | TRBV6-6 | CASRSSGTGFYEQYF